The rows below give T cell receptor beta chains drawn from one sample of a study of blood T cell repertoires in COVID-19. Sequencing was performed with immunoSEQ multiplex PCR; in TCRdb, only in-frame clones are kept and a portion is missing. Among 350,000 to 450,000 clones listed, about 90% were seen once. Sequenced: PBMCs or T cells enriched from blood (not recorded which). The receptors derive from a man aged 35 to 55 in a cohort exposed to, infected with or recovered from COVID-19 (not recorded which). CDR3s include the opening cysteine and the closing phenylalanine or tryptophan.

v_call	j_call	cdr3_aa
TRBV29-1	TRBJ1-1	CSVGPGNTEAFF
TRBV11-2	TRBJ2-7	CASSPLGSSNEQYF
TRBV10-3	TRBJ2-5	CAISEELAGEYQETQYF
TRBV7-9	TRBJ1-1	CASSYRGRGRNTEAFF
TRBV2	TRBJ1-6	CASSSRGFGKNSPLHF
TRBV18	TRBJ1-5	CASSPSGGGQPQHF
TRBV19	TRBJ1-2	CASSRWTGDHYGYTF
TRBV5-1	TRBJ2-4	CASSAGTGGYIQYF
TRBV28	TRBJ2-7	CASSYPRDINYEQYF
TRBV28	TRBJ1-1	CASSLGDTEAFF
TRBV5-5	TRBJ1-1	CASSLSAGVTEAFF
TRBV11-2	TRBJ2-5	CASSQRAPQQETQYF
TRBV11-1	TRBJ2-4	CASSNNGKNIQYF
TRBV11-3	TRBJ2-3	CASSPAGTDTQYF
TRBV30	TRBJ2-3	CAWSPTSGRTDTQYF
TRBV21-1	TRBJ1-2	CASSKEPGEWYGYTF
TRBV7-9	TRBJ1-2	CASSPPADYGYTF
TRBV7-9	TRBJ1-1	CASSASGATEAFF
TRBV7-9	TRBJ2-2	CASRANRVASGELFF
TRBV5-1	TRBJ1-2	CASSRQGVGYTF
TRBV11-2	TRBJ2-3	CASSFWASGRAVPDTQYF
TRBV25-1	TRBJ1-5	CASSDRQGNQPQHF
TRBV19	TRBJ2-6	CASASGTTSGANVLTF
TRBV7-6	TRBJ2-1	CASSPTGGVYNEQFF
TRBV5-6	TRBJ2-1	CASSLDVGGSYNEQFF
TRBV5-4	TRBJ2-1	CASSPTLAGADSYNEQFF
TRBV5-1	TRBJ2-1	CASSATGGGEQFF